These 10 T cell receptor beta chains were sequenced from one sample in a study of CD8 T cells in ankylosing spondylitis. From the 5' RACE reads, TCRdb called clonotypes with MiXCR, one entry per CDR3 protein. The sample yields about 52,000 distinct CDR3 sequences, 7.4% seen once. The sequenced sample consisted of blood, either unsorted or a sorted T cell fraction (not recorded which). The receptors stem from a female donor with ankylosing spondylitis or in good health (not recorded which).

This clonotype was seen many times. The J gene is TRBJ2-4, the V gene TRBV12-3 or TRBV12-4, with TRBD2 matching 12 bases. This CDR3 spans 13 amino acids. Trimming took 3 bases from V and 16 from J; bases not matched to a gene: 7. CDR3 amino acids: CASSFGLAGTDYF. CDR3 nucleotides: TGTGCCAGCAGTTTTGGACTAGCGGGGACGGATTACTTC.

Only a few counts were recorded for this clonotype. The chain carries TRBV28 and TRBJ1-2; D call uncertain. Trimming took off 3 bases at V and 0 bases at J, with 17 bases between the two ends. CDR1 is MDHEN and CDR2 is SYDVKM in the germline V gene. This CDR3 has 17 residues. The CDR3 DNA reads TGTGCCAGCAGTTTCCCCCGCACGTCTTTGCCTAACTATGGCTACACCTTC. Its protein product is CASSFPRTSLPNYGYTF.

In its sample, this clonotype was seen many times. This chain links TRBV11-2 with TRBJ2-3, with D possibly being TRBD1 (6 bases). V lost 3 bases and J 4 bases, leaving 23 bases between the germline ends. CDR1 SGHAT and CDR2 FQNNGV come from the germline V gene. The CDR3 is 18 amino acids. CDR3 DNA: TGTGCCAGCAGCTTGGGGTTTAGTGGGGGCAGTTGGGCAGATACGCAGTATTTT. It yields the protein CASSLGFSGGSWADTQYF.

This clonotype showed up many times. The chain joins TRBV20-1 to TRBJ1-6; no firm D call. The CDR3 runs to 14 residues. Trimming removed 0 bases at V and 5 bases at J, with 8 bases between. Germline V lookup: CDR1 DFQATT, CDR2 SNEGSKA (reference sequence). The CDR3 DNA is TGCAGTGCTAGAGAACCGCGAGATAATTCACCCCTCCACTTT. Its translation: CSAREPRDNSPLHF.

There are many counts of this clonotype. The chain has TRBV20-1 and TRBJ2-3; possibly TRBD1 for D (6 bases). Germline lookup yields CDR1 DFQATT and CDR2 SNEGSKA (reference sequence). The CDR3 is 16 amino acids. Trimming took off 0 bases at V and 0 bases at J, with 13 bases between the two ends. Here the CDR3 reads CSARDTGHQSTDTQYF. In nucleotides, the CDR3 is TGCAGTGCTAGAGACACGGGACATCAAAGCACAGATACGCAGTATTTT.

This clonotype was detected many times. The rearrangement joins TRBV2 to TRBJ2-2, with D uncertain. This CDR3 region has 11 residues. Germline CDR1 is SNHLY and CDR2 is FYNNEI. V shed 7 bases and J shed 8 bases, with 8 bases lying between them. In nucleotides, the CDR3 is TGTGCCAGCATGGTTGCGGGGGAGCTGTTTTTT. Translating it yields CASMVAGELFF.

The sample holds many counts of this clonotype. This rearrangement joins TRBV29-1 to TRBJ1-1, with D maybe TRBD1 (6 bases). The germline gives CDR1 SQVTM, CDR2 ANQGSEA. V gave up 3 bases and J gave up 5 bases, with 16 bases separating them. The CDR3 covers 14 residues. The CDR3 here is CSVDPHGTRTEAFF. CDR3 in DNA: TGCAGCGTTGATCCACATGGGACACGGACTGAAGCTTTCTTT.

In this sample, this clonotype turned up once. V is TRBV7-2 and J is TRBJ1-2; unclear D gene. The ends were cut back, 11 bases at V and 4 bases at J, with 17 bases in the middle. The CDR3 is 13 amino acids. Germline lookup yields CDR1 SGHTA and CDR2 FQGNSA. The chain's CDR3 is CAVGESPVYGYTF. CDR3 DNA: TGTGCCGTCGGGGAGAGCCCCGTCTATGGCTACACCTTC.

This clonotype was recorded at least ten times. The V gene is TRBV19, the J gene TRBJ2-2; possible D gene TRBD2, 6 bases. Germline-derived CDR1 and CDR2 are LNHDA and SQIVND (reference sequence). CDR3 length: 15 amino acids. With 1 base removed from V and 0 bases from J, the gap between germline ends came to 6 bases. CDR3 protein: CASSIGLANTGELFF. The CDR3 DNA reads TGTGCCAGTAGTATAGGACTAGCGAACACCGGGGAGCTGTTTTTT.

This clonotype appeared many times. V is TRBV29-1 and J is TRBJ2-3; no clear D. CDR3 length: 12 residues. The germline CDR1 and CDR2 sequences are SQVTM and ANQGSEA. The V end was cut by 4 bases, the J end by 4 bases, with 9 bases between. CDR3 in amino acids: CSVGAGADTQYF. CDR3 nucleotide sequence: TGCAGCGTTGGGGCAGGAGCAGATACGCAGTATTTT.